The text below deals with one T cell receptor (beta chain). These data belong to a study of blood T cell repertoires in COVID-19. As for the study in general: Sites in the United States, Italy and Spain provided acute and convalescent COVID-19 samples. Sources were T cells, B-cell-depleted T cells, or PBMCs; the material itself was cDNA or gDNA.

In the study's own analysis: It was from reference gene primer amplification that nucleated cell counts were estimated. Only in-frame clones appear in the TCRdb table, and some are missing; sequencing was by immunoSEQ multiplex PCR. For V, J and clone size, that table is used; D and trimming come from the DNA. There are around 97,000 clones in the sample; about 90% occur only once, and approximately 3.1% lies in the top ten. The TCR was taken from a man over 45 in a cohort sampled during active COVID-19. Sequenced: peripheral blood.

In DNA form, the CDR3 reads TGTGCCAGCAGTTCCCATGCGGAGACCCAGTACTTC. Amino acid sequence: CASSSHAETQYF. The chain employs TRBV28 and TRBJ2-5; D is unclear. Between the trimmed V and J ends, which lost 4 bases and 5 bases, there was a span of 8 bases. This CDR3 is 12 amino acids long. The V gene's germline CDR1 is MDHEN and CDR2 SYDVKM.